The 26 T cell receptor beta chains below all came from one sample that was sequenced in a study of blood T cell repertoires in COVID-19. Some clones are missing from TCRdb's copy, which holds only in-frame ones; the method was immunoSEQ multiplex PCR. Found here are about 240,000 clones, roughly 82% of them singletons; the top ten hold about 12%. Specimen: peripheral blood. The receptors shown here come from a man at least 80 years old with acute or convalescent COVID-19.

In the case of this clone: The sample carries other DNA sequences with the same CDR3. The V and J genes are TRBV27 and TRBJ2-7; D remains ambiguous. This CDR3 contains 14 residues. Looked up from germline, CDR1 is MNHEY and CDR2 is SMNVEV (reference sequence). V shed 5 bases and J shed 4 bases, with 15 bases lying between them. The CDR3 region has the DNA TGTGCCAGCAGTCCCTTTCGCCTAGGTTACGAGCAGTACTTC. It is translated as CASSPFRLGYEQYF.

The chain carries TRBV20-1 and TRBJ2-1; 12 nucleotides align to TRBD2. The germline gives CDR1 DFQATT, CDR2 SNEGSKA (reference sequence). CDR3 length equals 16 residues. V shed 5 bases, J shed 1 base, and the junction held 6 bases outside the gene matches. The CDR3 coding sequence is TGCAGTGCTCGTGTTACTAGCGGGAGGTCCTACAATGAGCAGTTCTTC. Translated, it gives CSARVTSGRSYNEQFF.

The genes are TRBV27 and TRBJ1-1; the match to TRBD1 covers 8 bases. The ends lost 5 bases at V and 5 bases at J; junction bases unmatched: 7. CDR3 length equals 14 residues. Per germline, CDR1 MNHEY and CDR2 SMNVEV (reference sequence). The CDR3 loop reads CASSRWTGFTEAFF. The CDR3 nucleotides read TGTGCCAGCAGTCGATGGACAGGGTTTACTGAAGCTTTCTTT.

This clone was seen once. This chain's CDR3 is CASSPDRDVHEQYF. For the CDR3, the DNA is TGTGCCAGCAGTCCTGACAGGGATGTCCACGAGCAGTACTTC. The rearrangement links TRBV6-5 to TRBJ2-7; 7 bases map to TRBD1. Germline values: CDR1 MNHEY, CDR2 SVGAGI. V lost 5 bases, J lost 5 bases, and 9 bases stayed unmatched. CDR3 size: 14 residues.

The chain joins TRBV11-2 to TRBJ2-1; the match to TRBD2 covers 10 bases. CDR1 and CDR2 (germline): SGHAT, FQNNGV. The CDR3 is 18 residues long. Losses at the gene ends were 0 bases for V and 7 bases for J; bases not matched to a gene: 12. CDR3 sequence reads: CASSLERSGRARENEQFF. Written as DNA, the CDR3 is TGTGCCAGCAGCTTAGAACGCAGCGGGAGGGCCAGGGAAAATGAGCAGTTCTTC. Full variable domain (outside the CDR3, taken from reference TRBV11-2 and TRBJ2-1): EAGVAQSPRYKIIEKRQSVAFWCNPISGHATLYWYQQILGQGPKLLIQFQNNGVVDDSQLPKDRFSAERLKGVDSTLKIQPAKLEDSAVYLCASSLERSGRARENEQFFGPGTRLTVL.

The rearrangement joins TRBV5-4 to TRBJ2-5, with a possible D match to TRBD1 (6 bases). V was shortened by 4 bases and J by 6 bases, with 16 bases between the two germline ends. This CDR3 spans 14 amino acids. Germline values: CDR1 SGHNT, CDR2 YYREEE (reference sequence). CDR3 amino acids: CASSPLSGTQTQYF. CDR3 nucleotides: TGTGCCAGCAGCCCCCTGTCCGGGACACAGACCCAGTACTTC.

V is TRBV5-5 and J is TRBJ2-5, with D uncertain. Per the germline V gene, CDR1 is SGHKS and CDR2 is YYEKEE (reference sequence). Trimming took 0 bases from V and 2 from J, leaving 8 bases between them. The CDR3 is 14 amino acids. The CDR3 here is CASSLGAVQETQYF. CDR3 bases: TGTGCCAGCAGCTTGGGTGCAGTACAAGAGACCCAGTACTTC.

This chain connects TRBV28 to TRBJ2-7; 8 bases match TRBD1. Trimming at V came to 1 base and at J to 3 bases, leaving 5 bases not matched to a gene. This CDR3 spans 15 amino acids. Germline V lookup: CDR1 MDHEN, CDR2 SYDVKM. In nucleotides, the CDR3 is TGTGCCAGCAGTTTATTTGCGACAGGGGTCTACGAGCAGTACTTC. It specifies CASSLFATGVYEQYF.

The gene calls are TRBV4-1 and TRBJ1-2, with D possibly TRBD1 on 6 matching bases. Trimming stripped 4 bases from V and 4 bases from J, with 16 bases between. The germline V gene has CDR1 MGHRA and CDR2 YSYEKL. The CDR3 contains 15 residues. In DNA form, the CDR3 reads TGCGCCAGCAGCCCACGACAGGACCCACTCTATGGCTACACCTTC. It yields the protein CASSPRQDPLYGYTF.

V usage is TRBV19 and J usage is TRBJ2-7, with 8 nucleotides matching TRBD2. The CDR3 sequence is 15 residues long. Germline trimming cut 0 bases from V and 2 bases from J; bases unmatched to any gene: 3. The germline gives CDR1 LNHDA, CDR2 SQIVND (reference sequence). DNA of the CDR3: TGTGCCAGTAGTATAGAAGCGGGAGCCCCCTACGAGCAGTACTTC. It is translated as CASSIEAGAPYEQYF.

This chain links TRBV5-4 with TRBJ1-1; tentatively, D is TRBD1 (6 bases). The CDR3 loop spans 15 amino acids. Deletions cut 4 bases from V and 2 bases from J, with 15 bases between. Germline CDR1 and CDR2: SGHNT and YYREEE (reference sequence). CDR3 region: CASSTQRGRNTEAFF. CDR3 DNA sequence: TGTGCCAGCAGCACCCAGCGGGGGCGCAACACTGAAGCTTTCTTT.

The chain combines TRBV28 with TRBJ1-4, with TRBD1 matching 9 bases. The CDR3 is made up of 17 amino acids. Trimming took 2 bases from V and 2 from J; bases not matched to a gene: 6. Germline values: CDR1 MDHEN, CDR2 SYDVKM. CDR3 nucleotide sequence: TGTGCCAGCAGTTTACTGACAGGGGGTTTGACTAATGAAAAACTGTTTTTT. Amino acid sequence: CASSLLTGGLTNEKLFF.

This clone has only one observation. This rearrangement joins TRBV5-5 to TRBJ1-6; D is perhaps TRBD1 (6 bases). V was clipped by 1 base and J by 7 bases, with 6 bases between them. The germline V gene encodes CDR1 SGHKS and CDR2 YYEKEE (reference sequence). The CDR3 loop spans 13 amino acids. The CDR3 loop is CASSLTGNSPLHF. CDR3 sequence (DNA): TGTGCCAGCAGCTTGACAGGGAATTCACCCCTCCACTTT. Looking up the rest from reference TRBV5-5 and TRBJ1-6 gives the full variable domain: DAGVTQSPTHLIKTRGQQVTLRCSPISGHKSVSWYQQVLGQGPQFIFQYYEKEERGRGNFPDRFSARQFPNYSSELNVNALLLGDSALYLCASSLTGNSPLHFGNGTRLTVT.

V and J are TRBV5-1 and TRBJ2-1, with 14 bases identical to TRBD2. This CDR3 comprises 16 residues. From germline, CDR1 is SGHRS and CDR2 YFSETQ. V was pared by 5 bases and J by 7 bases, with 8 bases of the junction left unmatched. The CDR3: CASRRLAGGPGNEQFF. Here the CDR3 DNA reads TGCGCCAGCAGACGACTAGCGGGAGGGCCGGGGAATGAGCAGTTCTTC.

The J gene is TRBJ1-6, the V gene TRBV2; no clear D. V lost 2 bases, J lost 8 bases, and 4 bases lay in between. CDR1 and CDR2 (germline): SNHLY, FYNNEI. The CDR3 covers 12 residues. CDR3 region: CASSERDSPLHF. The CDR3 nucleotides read TGTGCCAGCAGTGAACGGGATTCACCCCTCCACTTT.

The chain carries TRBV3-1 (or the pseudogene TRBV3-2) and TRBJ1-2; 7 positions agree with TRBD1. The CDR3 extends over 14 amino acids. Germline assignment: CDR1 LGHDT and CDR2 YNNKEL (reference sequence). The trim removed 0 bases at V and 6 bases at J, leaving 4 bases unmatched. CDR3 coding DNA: TGTGCCAGCAGCCAAGACCGGACAGGACATGGCTACACCTTC. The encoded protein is CASSQDRTGHGYTF.

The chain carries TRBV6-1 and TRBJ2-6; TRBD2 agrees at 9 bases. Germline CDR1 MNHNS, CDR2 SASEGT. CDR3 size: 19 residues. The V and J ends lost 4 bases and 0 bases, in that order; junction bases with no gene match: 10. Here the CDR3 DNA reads TGTGCCAGCAGTGCCCTGAGCGGGGGGATTAGCTCTGGGGCCAACGTCCTGACTTTC. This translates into CASSALSGGISSGANVLTF.

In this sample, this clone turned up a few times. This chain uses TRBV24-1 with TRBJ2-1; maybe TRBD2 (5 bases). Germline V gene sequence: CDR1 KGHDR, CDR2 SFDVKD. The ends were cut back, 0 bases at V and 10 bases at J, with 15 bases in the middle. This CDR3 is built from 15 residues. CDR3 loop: CATSDLGSVSSEQFF. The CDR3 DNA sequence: TGTGCCACCAGTGATTTGGGTAGCGTGTCCTCGGAGCAGTTCTTC.

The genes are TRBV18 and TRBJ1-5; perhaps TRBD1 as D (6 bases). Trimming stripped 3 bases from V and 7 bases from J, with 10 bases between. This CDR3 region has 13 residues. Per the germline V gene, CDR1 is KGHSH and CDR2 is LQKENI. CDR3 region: CASSPYRDQPQHF. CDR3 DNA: TGTGCCAGCTCACCTTACAGGGACCAGCCCCAGCATTTT.

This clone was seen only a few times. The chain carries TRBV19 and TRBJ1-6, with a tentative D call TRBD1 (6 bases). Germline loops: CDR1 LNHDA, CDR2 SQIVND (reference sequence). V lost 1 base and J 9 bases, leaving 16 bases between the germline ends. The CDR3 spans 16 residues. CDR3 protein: CASSIAGGGAISPLHF. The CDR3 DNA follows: TGTGCCAGTAGTATAGCCGGCGGGGGGGCTATTTCACCCCTCCACTTT.

The CDR3 sequence is CASRRGGGNGYTF. DNA of the CDR3: TGTGCCAGCAGGAGGGGGGGAGGTAATGGCTACACCTTC. The rearrangement uses TRBV2 and TRBJ1-2, with a weak D call TRBD1 (6 bases). The CDR3 runs to 13 residues. Between the trimmed V and J ends, which lost 6 bases and 6 bases, there was a span of 14 bases. In germline, CDR1 is SNHLY, CDR2 FYNNEI. Drawing the rest from reference TRBV2 and TRBJ1-2, the complete variable domain is EPEVTQTPSHQVTQMGQEVILRCVPISNHLYFYWYRQILGQKVEFLVSFYNNEISEKSEIFDDQFSVERPDGSNFTLKIRSTKLEDSAMYFCASRRGGGNGYTFGSGTRLTVV.

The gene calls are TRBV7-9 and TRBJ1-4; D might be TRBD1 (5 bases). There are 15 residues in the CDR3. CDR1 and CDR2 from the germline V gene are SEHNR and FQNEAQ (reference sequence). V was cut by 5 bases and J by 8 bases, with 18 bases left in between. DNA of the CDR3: TGTGCCAGCAGCCGCGGGACTTCGGGAAGGGAAAAACTGTTTTTT. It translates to CASSRGTSGREKLFF.

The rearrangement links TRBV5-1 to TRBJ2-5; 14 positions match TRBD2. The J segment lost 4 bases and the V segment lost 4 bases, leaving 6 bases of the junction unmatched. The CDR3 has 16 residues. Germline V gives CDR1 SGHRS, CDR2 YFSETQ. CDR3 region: CASSLTSGRVGETQYF. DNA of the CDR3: TGCGCCAGCAGCCTGACTAGCGGGAGGGTTGGAGAGACCCAGTACTTC.

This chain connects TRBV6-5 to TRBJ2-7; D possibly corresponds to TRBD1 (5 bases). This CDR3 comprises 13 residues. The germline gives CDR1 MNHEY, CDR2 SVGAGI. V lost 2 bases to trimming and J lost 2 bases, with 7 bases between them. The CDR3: CASSYAGPYEQYF. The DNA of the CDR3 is TGTGCCAGCAGTTACGCAGGGCCCTACGAGCAGTACTTC.

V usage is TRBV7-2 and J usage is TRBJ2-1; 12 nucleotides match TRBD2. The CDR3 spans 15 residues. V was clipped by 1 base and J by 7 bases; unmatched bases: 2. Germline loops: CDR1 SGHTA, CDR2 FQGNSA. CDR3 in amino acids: CASSLGLAGENEQFF. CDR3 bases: TGTGCCAGCAGCTTAGGACTAGCGGGGGAGAATGAGCAGTTCTTC.

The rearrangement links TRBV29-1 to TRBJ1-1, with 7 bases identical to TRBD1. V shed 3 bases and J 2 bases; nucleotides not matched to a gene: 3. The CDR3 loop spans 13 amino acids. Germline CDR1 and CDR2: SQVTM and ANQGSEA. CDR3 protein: CSVDPGGNTEAFF. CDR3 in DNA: TGCAGCGTTGACCCAGGGGGAAACACTGAAGCTTTCTTT.